The TCR beta chain described here comes from a study of cytomegalovirus exposure and HLA in healthy donors. Turning to the study itself: Roughly 180 million T cells yielded approximately 100 million unique TCR beta sequences, as an earlier analysis found. Findings and caveats of the study: Later analysis suggested links between common viral pathogens and several top significant clusters.

There are 12 residues in the CDR3. Germline V lookup: CDR1 MNHNS, CDR2 SASEGT. Trimming took off 4 bases at V and 2 bases at J, with 4 bases between the two ends. This clone was observed once. Antigen specificity is unknown. This sample also contains other DNA sequences that code for the same CDR3. The primer mix had 60 Vbeta and 13 Jbeta primers. Per the study methods: As a later analysis found, there were around 86 million unique TCR beta chains, of which 8.5 million to 13 million were shared. The data were produced by immunoSEQ multiplex PCR, yet TCRdb's version contains in-frame clones alone and is incomplete. The DNA was the basis for D and trimming; V, J and clone size are from that table. The sample lists approximately 160,000 clones, about 68% occurring once.

V and J are TRBV6-1 and TRBJ2-3; no definite D call. Sequencing was performed on PBMCs. The clonotype was recovered from a man between 18 and 29 years old in good health and CMV-seronegative. CDR3 in DNA: TGTGCCAGCAGTGCCTACACAGATACGCAGTATTTT. The encoded protein is CASSAYTDTQYF.